Shown below are 27 T cell receptor beta chains from a single sample sequenced in a study of T cell responses to AZD1222 COVID-19 vaccine. Generated by immunoSEQ multiplex PCR, the TCRdb table keeps only in-frame clones and is missing some. The sample records about 130,000 clones, 85% being singletons. Material: peripheral blood, obtained 28 days after the second AZD1222 dose. These receptors all come from an adult who received the AZD1222 COVID-19 vaccine.

The chain carries TRBV6-5 and TRBJ1-3, with TRBD1 matching over 7 bases. The germline gives CDR1 MNHEY, CDR2 SVGAGI. The CDR3 is 15 residues long. Trimming at V came to 5 bases and at J to 1 base, leaving 5 bases not matched to a gene. DNA for the CDR3: TGTGCCAGCAGTCTGGACAGGTCGTCTGGAAACACCATATATTTT. Translated, it gives CASSLDRSSGNTIYF.

The CDR3, as DNA: TGTGCCAGCAGGCCCTCTCACAGGGACACCGGGGAGCTGTTTTTT. This encodes CASRPSHRDTGELFF. V usage is TRBV28 and J usage is TRBJ2-2; TRBD1 is a possible D gene (6 bases). The CDR3 extends over 15 amino acids. Deletions cut 6 bases from V and 3 bases from J, with 14 bases between. Germline values: CDR1 MDHEN, CDR2 SYDVKM.

The V and J genes are TRBV11-2 and TRBJ1-4; D remains unclear. CDR1 and CDR2 from the germline V gene are SGHAT and FQNNGV. V lost 4 bases to trimming and J lost 5 bases, with 14 bases between them. The CDR3 contains 15 residues. The CDR3 DNA is TGTGCCAGCAGCTATACACCGGGAACGAATGAAAAACTGTTTTTT. Translated: CASSYTPGTNEKLFF.

The chain joins TRBV27 to TRBJ2-7, with a weak D call TRBD1 (5 bases). Germline V gene lookup returns CDR1 MNHEY and CDR2 SMNVEV (reference sequence). The V and J ends lost 3 bases and 2 bases respectively, with 8 bases between them. The CDR3 has 13 amino acids. The CDR3 DNA sequence: TGTGCCAGCAGTTTGGGCAGGGCCTACGAGCAGTACTTC. This translates into CASSLGRAYEQYF.

The genes are TRBV3-1 (or the pseudogene TRBV3-2) and TRBJ1-2; a possible D gene is TRBD1 (5 bases). Trimming pared 1 base from V and 4 bases from J, leaving 16 bases between. The length of the CDR3 is 16 residues. The germline V gene encodes CDR1 LGHDT and CDR2 YNNKEL (reference sequence). The CDR3 DNA reads as TGTGCCAGCAGCCAAGGAATGGGGCAGGCGAGCTATGGCTACACCTTC. As protein: CASSQGMGQASYGYTF.

This chain links TRBV7-2 with TRBJ1-1; D gene unclear. The V end lost 3 bases, the J end lost 3 bases, and 11 bases lay between the germline ends. The CDR3 is made up of 14 amino acids. The V gene's germline CDR1 is SGHTA and CDR2 FQGNSA. The CDR3 nucleotides read TGTGCCAGCAGCTTGACACTGTGGGACACTGAAGCTTTCTTT. Amino acids: CASSLTLWDTEAFF.

The V call is TRBV5-1, the J call TRBJ2-2, with TRBD2 matching 7 bases. Per the germline V gene, CDR1 is SGHRS and CDR2 is YFSETQ. V lost 3 bases, J lost 0 bases, and 5 bases stayed unmatched. This CDR3 region has 16 residues. The CDR3 nucleotides are TGCGCCAGCAGCTCCCCTGGACTAGCGAACACCGGGGAGCTGTTTTTT. Protein sequence: CASSSPGLANTGELFF.

This clone was found once. J is TRBJ1-1 and V is TRBV6-5; D unresolved. The V and J ends lost 0 bases and 6 bases respectively, with 8 bases between them. The CDR3 contains 13 residues. Germline V lookup: CDR1 MNHEY, CDR2 SVGAGI. The CDR3 here is CASSYSGGSEAFF. Written as DNA, the CDR3 is TGTGCCAGCAGTTACTCGGGCGGATCTGAAGCTTTCTTT.

This chain uses TRBV6-5 with TRBJ1-2; 7 bases line up with TRBD1. The trim removed 5 bases at V and 5 bases at J, leaving 8 bases unmatched. The CDR3 has 14 amino acids. Per germline, CDR1 MNHEY and CDR2 SVGAGI. CDR3 region: CASSQFGDRYGYTF. Written as DNA, the CDR3 is TGTGCCAGCAGTCAATTCGGGGACAGATATGGCTACACCTTC.

This clone showed up just once. The rearrangement links TRBV2 to TRBJ1-4, with 10 positions matching TRBD1. The CDR3 has 14 residues. Germline trimming cut 5 bases from V and 5 bases from J; bases unmatched to any gene: 2. Germline V gene sequence: CDR1 SNHLY, CDR2 FYNNEI. CDR3 DNA sequence: TGTGCCAGCAGTCGACAGGGGGCAAATGAAAAACTGTTTTTT. Protein sequence: CASSRQGANEKLFF.

The chain links TRBV18 to TRBJ2-1; 8 bases line up with TRBD2. V shed 3 bases, J shed 3 bases, and the junction held 4 bases outside the gene matches. Germline V gene data show CDR1 as KGHSH and CDR2 as LQKENI. The CDR3 sequence is 15 residues long. This CDR3 is CASSPQAGDYNEQFF. As DNA, the CDR3 is TGTGCCAGCTCACCTCAAGCGGGGGACTACAATGAGCAGTTCTTC.

This sequence joins TRBV28 and TRBJ1-2; D remains ambiguous. V was trimmed by 2 bases and J by 6 bases, leaving 10 bases between them. Germline CDR1 and CDR2: MDHEN and SYDVKM. There are 13 residues in the CDR3. The CDR3 DNA follows: TGTGCCAGCAGTTTAGTTCAGGTCCATGGCTACACCTTC. This translates into CASSLVQVHGYTF.

This clone was found once. The chain couples TRBV29-1 to TRBJ2-5; D perhaps matches TRBD1 (6 bases). The V gene's germline CDR1 is SQVTM and CDR2 ANQGSEA. This CDR3 spans 13 amino acids. V gave up 2 bases and J gave up 5 bases, with 12 bases separating them. The CDR3 loop reads CSVEPTGTETQYF. The CDR3 DNA sequence: TGCAGCGTTGAACCCACAGGGACGGAGACCCAGTACTTC.

The chain combines TRBV7-2 with TRBJ2-5, with D possibly being TRBD2 (7 bases). Germline loops: CDR1 SGHTA, CDR2 FQGNSA. The germline V and J ends were trimmed by 5 bases and 8 bases, with 18 bases remaining between them. CDR3 length equals 14 residues. The CDR3 region is CASSNSWRGPTQYF. The CDR3 nucleotides are TGTGCCAGCAGCAATAGTTGGCGGGGGCCCACCCAGTACTTC.

The chain links TRBV10-1 to TRBJ2-1, with D unclear. The germline gives CDR1 WNHNN, CDR2 SYGVQD (reference sequence). Trimming removed 1 base at V and 5 bases at J, with 12 bases between. The CDR3 has 15 amino acids. For the CDR3, the DNA is TGCGCCAGCAGTGAGTACGGGTACGGAAACAATGAGCAGTTCTTC. Amino acids: CASSEYGYGNNEQFF.

Points on this clone: A read error may account for a junction end that differs from germline. The chain uses TRBV5-1 and TRBJ1-2, with 8 positions matching TRBD1. CDR1 is SGHRS and CDR2 is YFSETQ in the germline V gene. This CDR3 region has 14 residues. The chain's CDR3 is CASSLAIEAGTGSF. The CDR3 nucleotides are TGCGCCAGCAGCTTGGCCATTGAAGCCGGGACAGGCTCCTTC.

The chain links TRBV7-9 to TRBJ2-7; perhaps TRBD1 as D (6 bases). From germline, CDR1 is SEHNR and CDR2 FQNEAQ (reference sequence). V was shortened by 5 bases and J by 2 bases, with 25 bases between the two germline ends. The CDR3 is 18 amino acids. In DNA form, the CDR3 reads TGTGCCAGCAGCCACGAAACCCACGTCTGGGGGCTACCCTACGAGCAGTACTTC. This codes for CASSHETHVWGLPYEQYF. The whole variable domain, remainder taken from reference TRBV7-9 and TRBJ2-7, is DTGVSQNPRHKITKRGQNVTFRCDPISEHNRLYWYRQTLGQGPEFLTYFQNEAQLEKSRLLSDRFSAERPKGSFSTLEIQRTEQGDSAMYLCASSHETHVWGLPYEQYFGPGTRLTVT.

V usage is TRBV21-1 and J usage is TRBJ2-7; the D call in the table, TRBD1, was not verified against the DNA. TRBV21-1 is annotated as a pseudogene. CDR3 length: 16 residues. The CDR3 reads CASSTPGQGIPYEQYF. CDR3 in DNA: TGTGCCAGCAGCACGCCTGGGCAGGGGATCCCCTACGAGCAGTACTTC.

The gene calls are TRBV6-5 and TRBJ1-1; 7 nucleotides agree with TRBD1. V gave up 4 bases and J gave up 1 base; unmatched junction bases: 9. Germline lookup yields CDR1 MNHEY and CDR2 SVGAGI. CDR3 length: 16 residues. CDR3 nucleotides: TGTGCCAGCAGTTTTGGACAGGTGGGGGCGAACACTGAAGCTTTCTTT. Amino acids: CASSFGQVGANTEAFF.

Here the CDR3 reads CASKRLAGGTSSTDTQYF. CDR3 DNA: TGTGCCAGTAAACGGCTAGCGGGGGGGACCTCTAGCACAGATACGCAGTATTTT. The chain is built from TRBV19 and TRBJ2-3; 12 bases are shared with TRBD2. Germline V gene data show CDR1 as LNHDA and CDR2 as SQIVND (reference sequence). The V segment lost 7 bases and the J segment 0 bases; nucleotides outside the gene matches: 11. The CDR3 runs to 18 residues.

The DNA for the CDR3 is TGTGCCAGCAGCCCAGGGCTTAATCAGCCCCAGCATTTT. Translation gives CASSPGLNQPQHF. The gene calls are TRBV28 and TRBJ1-5, with D perhaps matching TRBD1 (5 bases). The V and J ends lost 6 bases and 4 bases respectively, with 10 bases between them. Germline loops: CDR1 MDHEN, CDR2 SYDVKM. The CDR3 spans 13 residues. Drawing the rest from reference TRBV28 and TRBJ1-5, the complete variable domain is DVKVTQSSRYLVKRTGEKVFLECVQDMDHENMFWYRQDPGLGLRLIYFSYDVKMKEKGDIPEGYSVSREKKERFSLILESASTNQTSMYLCASSPGLNQPQHFGDGTRLSIL.

This chain links TRBV5-4 with TRBJ1-1; the match to TRBD1 covers 8 bases. This CDR3 region has 12 residues. The germline V gene encodes CDR1 SGHNT and CDR2 YYREEE (reference sequence). The V gene end was trimmed by 2 bases and the J gene end by 7 bases; junction bases not matched to a gene: 1. The CDR3: CASSLQGVEAFF. CDR3 DNA: TGTGCCAGCAGCTTACAGGGGGTTGAAGCTTTCTTT.

A remark on this clone: The sample holds other DNA sequences that translate to the same CDR3. V usage is TRBV11-2 and J usage is TRBJ2-1; tentative D call: TRBD2 (6 bases). The length of the CDR3 is 15 residues. V was pared by 3 bases and J by 2 bases, with 11 bases between. Germline loops: CDR1 SGHAT, CDR2 FQNNGV. CDR3 in DNA: TGTGCCAGCAGCTTTCAAGCGGGTACCTACAATGAGCAGTTCTTC. Translating it yields CASSFQAGTYNEQFF.

J is TRBJ2-5 and V is TRBV29-1; D tentatively fits TRBD1 or TRBD2 (5 bases each). This CDR3 comprises 14 residues. V was trimmed by 8 bases and J by 5 bases, leaving 21 bases between them. CDR1 SQVTM and CDR2 ANQGSEA come from the germline V gene. The CDR3 here is CSTNTGTSGETQYF. Here the CDR3 DNA reads TGCAGCACTAACACCGGGACCTCAGGGGAGACCCAGTACTTC.

This chain joins TRBV6-5 and TRBJ2-3; no clear D. V dropped 10 bases and J dropped 1 base, with 12 bases sitting between them. CDR1 MNHEY and CDR2 SVGAGI come from the germline V gene. This CDR3 is 13 amino acids long. The CDR3: CATSGQRTDTQYF. The DNA for the CDR3 is TGTGCCACTTCCGGCCAACGCACAGATACGCAGTATTTT.

The chain is built from TRBV7-6 and TRBJ2-5; 8 bases agree with TRBD2. With V trimmed by 5 bases and J by 7 bases, 3 bases remained unmatched. Germline loops: CDR1 SGHVS, CDR2 FNYEAQ. The CDR3 is 12 residues long. CDR3 amino acids: CASSEAGGTQYF. CDR3 in DNA: TGTGCCAGCAGCGAGGCGGGGGGGACCCAGTACTTC.

This sequence joins TRBV12-3 or TRBV12-4 and TRBJ2-5, with TRBD1 matching over 8 bases. J was trimmed by 5 bases and V by 8 bases; bases with no gene match: 7. The CDR3 consists of 13 residues. In DNA form, the CDR3 reads TGTGCCAGCGTGTCCAGGGGGCGGGAGACCCAGTACTTC. It is translated as CASVSRGRETQYF.